The 9 T cell receptor beta chains in this list originate from one sample, sequenced in a study of T-cell memory formation after mild COVID-19. TCRdb reanalysed the 5' RACE reads using MiXCR and keeps one entry per CDR3 protein. The sample holds 280,000 or so distinct CDR3 sequences, approximately 7.6% seen once. The material sequenced was PBMCs or a T cell subset sorted from them (not recorded which). These receptors were taken from a man younger than 30 who had mild COVID-19 (a few samples of this study predate the infection). Cell type and time point are not known.

This clonotype showed up just a few times. The gene calls are TRBV5-6 and TRBJ1-5; 7 bases fit TRBD1. The CDR3 runs 15 residues. Germline values: CDR1 SGHDT, CDR2 YYEEEE. V lost 4 bases and J lost 5; bases outside the gene matches: 9. The CDR3 DNA follows: TGTGCCAGCAGCCTTCTAGGAGGGACAGATCAGCCCCAGCATTTT. The encoded protein is CASSLLGGTDQPQHF.

A few counts support this clonotype. The rearrangement joins TRBV18 to TRBJ2-6; perhaps TRBD2 as D (6 bases). Per germline, CDR1 KGHSH and CDR2 LQKENI. This CDR3 is built from 15 residues. V was shortened by 5 bases and J by 4 bases, with 12 bases between the two germline ends. The CDR3 protein is CASSAGRPGANVLTF. The DNA for the CDR3 is TGTGCCAGCTCAGCGGGGCGGCCCGGGGCCAACGTCCTGACTTTC.

This chain connects TRBV4-3 to TRBJ1-1; no reliable D call. V was pared by 1 base and J by 5 bases, with 20 bases between. The CDR3 runs to 17 residues. Per the germline V gene, CDR1 is LGHNA and CDR2 is YSLEER. The CDR3 region has the DNA TGCGCCAGCAGCCAAGTCGTCTATTACGGGCCGGGAACTGAAGCTTTCTTT. Its translation is CASSQVVYYGPGTEAFF.

This clonotype was detected ten times or more. This chain connects TRBV12-3 or TRBV12-4 to TRBJ2-3; D ambiguous. V was cut by 1 base and J by 6 bases, with 11 bases left in between. This CDR3 contains 14 residues. CDR3 protein: CASSLGEVFDTQYF. CDR3 DNA sequence: TGTGCCAGCAGTTTAGGAGAAGTCTTCGATACGCAGTATTTT.

This clonotype was seen many times. The chain couples TRBV12-3 or TRBV12-4 to TRBJ2-5; perhaps TRBD1 as D (5 bases). The CDR3 is 14 residues long. Trimming removed 3 bases at V and 1 base at J, with 9 bases between. CDR3 in amino acids: CASSFYDSQETQYF. The CDR3 DNA sequence: TGTGCCAGCAGTTTTTACGACAGCCAAGAGACCCAGTACTTC.

J is TRBJ2-3 and V is TRBV7-2, with 9 nucleotides matching TRBD1. This CDR3 region has 17 residues. J was trimmed by 3 bases and V by 3 bases; bases with no gene match: 10. CDR1 is SGHTA, CDR2 FQGNSA, per germline. CDR3 in DNA: TGTGCCAGCAGCTTGTTTGGTACGGGACAGGGAACAGATACGCAGTATTTT. Its protein product is CASSLFGTGQGTDTQYF.

The V and J genes are TRBV9 and TRBJ2-2; D perhaps matches TRBD1 (5 bases). The CDR3 sequence is 14 residues long. Per germline, CDR1 SGDLS and CDR2 YYNGEE. Trimming took 3 bases from V and 1 from J, leaving 7 bases between them. The CDR3 DNA reads TGTGCCAGCAGCGACAGGTGGAACACCGGGGAGCTGTTTTTT. It is translated as CASSDRWNTGELFF.

The sample holds a few counts of this clonotype. J is TRBJ1-5 and V is TRBV5-6; D ambiguous. The V end was cut by 1 base, the J end by 0 bases, with 8 bases between. The CDR3 has 15 residues. Germline assignment: CDR1 SGHDT and CDR2 YYEEEE. This CDR3 is CASSLWAASNQPQHF. The CDR3, as DNA: TGTGCCAGCAGCTTGTGGGCAGCTAGCAATCAGCCCCAGCATTTT. The full variable domain, in which reference TRBV5-6 and TRBJ1-5 provide the parts outside the CDR3, is DAGVTQSPTHLIKTRGQQVTLRCSPKSGHDTVSWYQQALGQGPQFIFQYYEEEERQRGNFPDRFSGHQFPNYSSELNVNALLLGDSALYLCASSLWAASNQPQHFGDGTRLSIL.

This clonotype appeared a few times. The V call is TRBV3-1, the J call TRBJ2-1, with D perhaps matching TRBD1 or TRBD2 (5 bases each). The V gene's germline CDR1 is LGHDT and CDR2 YNNKEL (reference sequence). V lost 2 bases and J lost 15, with 17 bases in between. The CDR3 length is 13 residues. CDR3 amino acids: CASSQNLGDRWFF. The CDR3, as DNA: TGTGCCAGCAGCCAAAACTTGGGGGACCGTTGGTTCTTC.